A single T cell receptor (beta chain) is shown here with its context. Sequenced by immunoSEQ multiplex PCR; TCRdb stores in-frame clones only, minus some. This repertoire shows approximately 470,000 clones, approximately 86% found once; its top ten account for about 0.75%. This sample is drawn from a study of blood T cell repertoires in COVID-19. The wider study: From T cells, B-cell-depleted T cells, or PBMCs came the material, which was cDNA or gDNA.

This receptor was taken from a woman between 18 and 30 years old who had recovered from COVID-19. The sample comprised PBMCs or T cells enriched from blood (not recorded which).

CDR3 protein: CASSRIAGGSYNEQFF. In nucleotides, the CDR3 is TGTGCCAGCAGCCGCATAGCGGGGGGCTCCTACAATGAGCAGTTCTTC. This sequence joins TRBV7-9 and TRBJ2-1; 10 nucleotides match TRBD2. The germline CDR1 and CDR2 sequences are SEHNR and FQNEAQ (reference sequence). CDR3 length: 16 residues. Trimming took 5 bases from V and 0 from J; bases not matched to a gene: 4. The full variable domain, in which reference TRBV7-9 and TRBJ2-1 provide the parts outside the CDR3, is DTGVSQNPRHKITKRGQNVTFRCDPISEHNRLYWYRQTLGQGPEFLTYFQNEAQLEKSRLLSDRFSAERPKGSFSTLEIQRTEQGDSAMYLCASSRIAGGSYNEQFFGPGTRLTVL.